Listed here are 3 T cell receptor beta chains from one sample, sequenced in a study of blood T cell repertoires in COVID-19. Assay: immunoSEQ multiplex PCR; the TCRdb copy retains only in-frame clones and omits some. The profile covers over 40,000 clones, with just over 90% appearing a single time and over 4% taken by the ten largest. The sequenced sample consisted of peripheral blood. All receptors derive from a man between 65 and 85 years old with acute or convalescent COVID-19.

CDR3 bases: TGTGCCAGCAGCCGCAGGGGGGCAGAGACCCAGTACTTC. This gives the protein CASSRRGAETQYF. The chain is built from TRBV5-4 and TRBJ2-5; possibly TRBD1 for D (7 bases). The V and J ends lost 4 bases and 4 bases respectively, with 11 bases between them. Germline CDR1 is SGHNT and CDR2 is YYREEE (reference sequence). The CDR3 totals 13 residues.

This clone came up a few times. For the CDR3, the DNA is TGTGCCAGTAGTATTGGGGGGTTCACTGAAGCTTTCTTT. Encoded protein: CASSIGGFTEAFF. This rearrangement joins TRBV19 to TRBJ1-1; possible D gene TRBD1, 5 bases. CDR1 and CDR2 from the germline V gene are LNHDA and SQIVND (reference sequence). The CDR3 contains 13 residues. V was pared by 3 bases and J by 4 bases, with 9 bases between.

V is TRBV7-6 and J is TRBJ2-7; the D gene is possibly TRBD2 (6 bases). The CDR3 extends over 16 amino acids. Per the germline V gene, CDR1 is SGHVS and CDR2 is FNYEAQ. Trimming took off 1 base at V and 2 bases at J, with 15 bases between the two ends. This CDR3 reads CASSLGGLAETYEQYF. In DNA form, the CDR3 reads TGTGCCAGCAGCTTAGGGGGTTTAGCGGAAACCTACGAGCAGTACTTC.